Below, 18 T cell receptor beta chains from the same sample are listed, as sequenced in a study of T cells of healthy individuals. In TCRdb, the 5' RACE reads were re-called with MiXCR into one record per CDR3 protein. The data show 75,000 to 95,000 distinct CDR3 sequences, approximately 4.8% seen once. These receptors were collected from a female donor in good health.

The chain links TRBV7-8 to TRBJ2-1, with D tentatively TRBD2 (6 bases). This CDR3 has 16 amino acids. Germline values: CDR1 SGHVS, CDR2 FQNEAQ. Trimming shortened V by 4 bases and J by 9 bases, and 22 bases separated the two germline ends. The CDR3 sequence is CASSSPGAGMGVEQFF. The DNA of the CDR3 is TGTGCCAGCAGCTCCCCGGGAGCAGGGATGGGTGTTGAGCAGTTCTTC. Full variable domain (outside the CDR3, taken from reference TRBV7-8 and TRBJ2-1): GAGVSQSPRYKVAKRGQDVALRCDPISGHVSLFWYQQALGQGPEFLTYFQNEAQLDKSGLPSDRFFAERPEGSVSTLKIQRTQQEDSAVYLCASSSPGAGMGVEQFFGPGTRLTVL.

In its sample, this clonotype was seen many times. The chain employs TRBV27 and TRBJ2-2; TRBD2 matches at 13 bases. The germline V gene has CDR1 MNHEY and CDR2 SMNVEV (reference sequence). The CDR3 runs to 16 residues. The J segment lost 4 bases and the V segment lost 4 bases, leaving 3 bases of the junction unmatched. The CDR3 nucleotides are TGTGCCAGCAGTTGGACTAGCGGGAGTACCACCGGGGAGCTGTTTTTT. The encoded protein is CASSWTSGSTTGELFF.

This chain joins TRBV7-2 and TRBJ1-5; D perhaps matches TRBD1 (5 bases). CDR3 length equals 15 residues. Trimming pared 0 bases from V and 1 base from J, leaving 7 bases between. Per the germline V gene, CDR1 is SGHTA and CDR2 is FQGNSA. CDR3 loop: CASSLAGLSNQPQHF. The CDR3 nucleotides are TGTGCCAGCAGCTTAGCGGGGCTCAGCAATCAGCCCCAGCATTTT. Together with reference TRBV7-2 and TRBJ1-5, the CDR3 gives the full variable domain: GAGVSQSPSNKVTEKGKDVELRCDPISGHTALYWYRQSLGQGLEFLIYFQGNSAPDKSGLPSDRFSAERTGGSVSTLTIQRTQQEDSAVYLCASSLAGLSNQPQHFGDGTRLSIL.

There are a few counts of this clonotype. This sequence joins TRBV4-3 and TRBJ2-5; D ambiguous. Trimming shortened V by 0 bases and J by 1 base, and 12 bases separated the two germline ends. The germline CDR1 and CDR2 sequences are LGHNA and YSLEER. This CDR3 region has 16 residues. DNA for the CDR3: TGCGCCAGCAGCCAAGATCCGCCAGGTAGCCAAGAGACCCAGTACTTC. It translates to CASSQDPPGSQETQYF.

This clonotype was seen a handful of times. This rearrangement joins TRBV12-5 to TRBJ2-3; TRBD1 matches 7 bases. With V trimmed by 4 bases and J by 1 base, 5 bases remained unmatched. The CDR3 sequence is 15 residues long. The germline V gene has CDR1 LGHNT and CDR2 FRNRAP. The CDR3 DNA is TGTGCTAGTGGTTCCCGGACAGGACGCACAGATACGCAGTATTTT. As protein: CASGSRTGRTDTQYF.

This clonotype was counted at least ten times. This chain joins TRBV28 and TRBJ2-1, with 14 bases matching TRBD2. Unmatched junction bases numbered 4, after V lost 6 bases and J lost 0 bases. The CDR3 covers 17 residues. Germline loops: CDR1 MDHEN, CDR2 SYDVKM. The CDR3, as DNA: TGTGCCAGCAGCCTAGGGACTAGCGGGAGCTCCTACAATGAGCAGTTCTTC. Its translation is CASSLGTSGSSYNEQFF.

This clonotype was seen ten or more times. The chain combines TRBV30 with TRBJ1-1, with unresolved D. The CDR3 sequence is 13 residues long. V lost 5 bases and J lost 2, with 12 bases in between. Germline values: CDR1 GTSNPN, CDR2 SVGIG (reference sequence). CDR3 coding DNA: TGTGCCTGGTCATGGGAACTCAACACTGAAGCTTTCTTT. Its protein is CAWSWELNTEAFF.

Many counts were recorded for this clonotype. The chain is built from TRBV4-2 and TRBJ2-7, with 7 bases fitting TRBD1. Germline V gene data show CDR1 as LGHNA and CDR2 as YNFKEQ. The ends lost 6 bases at V and 2 bases at J; junction bases unmatched: 4. The CDR3 has 13 residues. The CDR3 DNA reads TGTGCCAGCAGTCACAGGGGCGCCTACGAGCAGTACTTC. It encodes CASSHRGAYEQYF.

A few counts support this clonotype. The chain's CDR3 is CASSLGGSTEAFF. The CDR3 region has the DNA TGTGCCAGCAGCTTAGGAGGGTCCACTGAAGCTTTCTTT. The genes are TRBV7-9 and TRBJ1-1; D not certain. Trimming took 1 base from V and 4 from J, leaving 7 bases between them. This CDR3 spans 13 amino acids. Germline V gene data show CDR1 as SEHNR and CDR2 as FQNEAQ (reference sequence). Full variable domain (outside the CDR3, taken from reference TRBV7-9 and TRBJ1-1): DTGVSQNPRHKITKRGQNVTFRCDPISEHNRLYWYRQTLGQGPEFLTYFQNEAQLEKSRLLSDRFSAERPKGSFSTLEIQRTEQGDSAMYLCASSLGGSTEAFFGQGTRLTVV.

This clonotype was seen repeatedly, ten times or more. CDR3: CASSPWTGVKVGGGVNNSPLHF. Here the CDR3 DNA reads TGTGCCAGCAGTCCGTGGACAGGGGTGAAGGTCGGAGGTGGAGTCAATAATTCACCCCTCCACTTT. The chain couples TRBV12-3 or TRBV12-4 to TRBJ1-6; 9 nucleotides align to TRBD1. J gave up 5 bases and V 5 bases, and 25 bases lay outside the gene matches. The CDR3 is made up of 22 amino acids.

This clonotype was seen at least ten times. V and J are TRBV20-1 and TRBJ2-7; D may be TRBD1 (8 bases). The CDR3 has 16 residues. V lost 0 bases to trimming and J lost 2 bases, with 17 bases between them. The germline CDR1 and CDR2 sequences are DFQATT and SNEGSKA (reference sequence). CDR3 coding DNA: TGCAGTGCTAGAGACCAGGGGGCGGGAGCCCCCTACGAGCAGTACTTC. Its translation is CSARDQGAGAPYEQYF.

This clonotype was seen more than once but under ten times. The rearrangement uses TRBV6-5 and TRBJ1-5; D uncertain. In germline, CDR1 is MNHEY, CDR2 SVGAGI. This CDR3 region has 13 residues. V was clipped by 5 bases and J by 2 bases, with 7 bases between them. CDR3 in amino acids: CASSPGRNQPQHF. CDR3 bases: TGTGCCAGCAGTCCGGGCCGCAATCAGCCCCAGCATTTT.

This chain links TRBV7-2 with TRBJ2-1; 8 bases are a match to TRBD2. The germline V gene encodes CDR1 SGHTA and CDR2 FQGNSA. The length of the CDR3 is 15 residues. V was clipped by 3 bases and J by 0 bases; unmatched bases: 1. The chain's CDR3 is CASSFTSGSYNEQFF. CDR3 nucleotides: TGTGCCAGCAGCTTCACTAGCGGCTCCTACAATGAGCAGTTCTTC.

This clonotype was detected ten times or more. The chain is built from TRBV5-1 and TRBJ2-5; D call uncertain. This CDR3 is built from 13 residues. Trimming pared 5 bases from V and 4 bases from J, leaving 12 bases between. In germline, CDR1 is SGHRS, CDR2 YFSETQ. CDR3 loop: CASSVWVGETQYF. The DNA for the CDR3 is TGCGCCAGCAGTGTCTGGGTTGGAGAGACCCAGTACTTC.

This chain connects TRBV3-1 to TRBJ1-3, with TRBD1 as a possible D gene (5 bases). V was shortened by 3 bases and J by 3 bases, with 9 bases between the two germline ends. CDR1 and CDR2 from the germline V gene are LGHDT and YNNKEL (reference sequence). The CDR3 length is 14 residues. The CDR3 loop reads CASSQDNFGNTIYF. The CDR3 DNA sequence: TGTGCCAGCAGCCAGGACAATTTTGGAAACACCATATATTTT.

This clonotype was counted ten times or more. This chain links TRBV2 with TRBJ2-1; TRBD2 might be the D (6 bases). The germline V gene has CDR1 SNHLY and CDR2 FYNNEI. The CDR3 extends over 16 amino acids. V gave up 3 bases and J gave up 2 bases, with 14 bases separating them. DNA for the CDR3: TGTGCCAGCAGTGACCTGATTAGCGGTCCCTACAATGAGCAGTTCTTC. It yields the protein CASSDLISGPYNEQFF.

This clonotype showed up many times. The chain joins TRBV6-4 to TRBJ1-1; tentative D call: TRBD1 (5 bases). From germline, CDR1 is MRHNA and CDR2 SNTAGT. CDR3 size: 14 residues. The V end lost 2 bases, the J end lost 4 bases, and 11 bases lay between the germline ends. The CDR3 DNA reads as TGTGCCAGCAGTGACGGACACCGAGTCACTGAAGCTTTCTTT. It specifies CASSDGHRVTEAFF.

The rearrangement joins TRBV12-3 or TRBV12-4 to TRBJ1-5; D remains unclear. CDR3 length: 13 amino acids. Trimming removed 3 bases at V and 2 bases at J, with 5 bases between. This CDR3 is CASSFSCNQPQHF. The CDR3 region has the DNA TGTGCCAGCAGTTTCAGTTGCAATCAGCCCCAGCATTTT.